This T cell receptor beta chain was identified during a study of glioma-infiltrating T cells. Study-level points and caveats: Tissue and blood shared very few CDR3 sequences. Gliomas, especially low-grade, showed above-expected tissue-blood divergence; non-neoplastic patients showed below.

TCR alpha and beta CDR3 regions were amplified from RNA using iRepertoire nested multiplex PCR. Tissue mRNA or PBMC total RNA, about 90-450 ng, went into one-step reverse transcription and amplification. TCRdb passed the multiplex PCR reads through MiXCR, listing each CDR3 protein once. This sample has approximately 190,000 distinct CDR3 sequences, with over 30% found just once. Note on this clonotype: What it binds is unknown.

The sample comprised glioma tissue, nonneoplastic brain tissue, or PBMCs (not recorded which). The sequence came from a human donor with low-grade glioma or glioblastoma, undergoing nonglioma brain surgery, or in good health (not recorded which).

CDR3 in DNA: TGTGCCAGCAGCTCAGCATACTCCCCGTGGGATGAGCAGTTCTTC. This sequence encodes CASSSAYSPWDEQFF. The chain uses TRBV7-3 and TRBJ2-1; the D is unclear. Trimming stripped 4 bases from V and 8 bases from J, with 18 bases between. This CDR3 is 15 amino acids long. From germline, CDR1 is SGHTA and CDR2 FQGTGA.